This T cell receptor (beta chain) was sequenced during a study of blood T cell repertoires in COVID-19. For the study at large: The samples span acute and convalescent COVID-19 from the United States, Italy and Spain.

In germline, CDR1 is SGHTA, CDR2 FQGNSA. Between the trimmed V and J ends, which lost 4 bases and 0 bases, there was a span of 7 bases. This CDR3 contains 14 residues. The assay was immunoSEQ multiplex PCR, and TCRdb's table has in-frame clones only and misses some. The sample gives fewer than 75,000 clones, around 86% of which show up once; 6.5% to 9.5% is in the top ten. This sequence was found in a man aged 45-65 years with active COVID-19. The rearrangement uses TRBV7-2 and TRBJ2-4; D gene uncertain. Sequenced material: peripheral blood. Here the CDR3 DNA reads TGTGCCAGCAGCTCCGGTCTAGCCAAAAACATTCAGTACTTC. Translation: CASSSGLAKNIQYF.